The 32 T cell receptor beta chains in this list originate from one sample, sequenced in a study of patients and donors after allogeneic stem cell transplantation. TCRdb re-derived calls from the RT-PCR reads in MiXCR, one entry per CDR3 protein. The sample has roughly 250,000 distinct CDR3 sequences, roughly 13% seen once. What was sequenced was blood, either unsorted or a sorted T cell fraction (not recorded which). The source is a human donor who was either an allogeneic HSCT recipient or a stem cell or donor lymphocyte infusion donor (not recorded which). It is not recorded whose cells these are; they may come from a transplant donor.

This clonotype was seen more than once but under ten times. This chain joins TRBV20-1 and TRBJ1-2, with TRBD1 matching 7 bases. This CDR3 has 12 residues. The V gene end was trimmed by 3 bases and the J gene end by 4 bases; junction bases not matched to a gene: 2. Per the germline V gene, CDR1 is DFQATT and CDR2 is SNEGSKA (reference sequence). CDR3 residues: CSARSGGYGYTF. The DNA for the CDR3 is TGCAGTGCTAGGTCAGGGGGCTATGGCTACACCTTC.

V gene TRBV11-2 combines with J gene TRBJ1-2, with 9 bases that match TRBD1. Germline trimming cut 8 bases from V and 2 bases from J; bases unmatched to any gene: 6. There are 14 residues in the CDR3. CDR1 and CDR2 from the germline V gene are SGHAT and FQNNGV. The CDR3 DNA sequence: TGTGCCAGCCGATCTGACAGGGGGAACTATGGCTACACCTTC. Protein sequence: CASRSDRGNYGYTF.

This clonotype was seen at least ten times. This rearrangement joins TRBV5-1 to TRBJ1-1; a weak D match, TRBD1 (6 bases). This CDR3 comprises 18 residues. Trimming took 4 bases from V and 1 from J, leaving 23 bases between them. Germline assignment: CDR1 SGHRS and CDR2 YFSETQ. The CDR3 is CASSQIRGGMGANTEAFF. CDR3 in DNA: TGCGCCAGCAGCCAGATTAGGGGAGGTATGGGGGCGAACACTGAAGCTTTCTTT.

The chain recombines TRBV4-1 with TRBJ1-5; D uncertain. Trimming pared 0 bases from V and 0 bases from J, leaving 6 bases between. The V gene's germline CDR1 is MGHRA and CDR2 YSYEKL. The CDR3 length is 15 residues. CDR3: CASSQDWSSNQPQHF. The CDR3 DNA reads TGCGCCAGCAGCCAAGATTGGAGTAGCAATCAGCCCCAGCATTTT.

The chain combines TRBV18 with TRBJ1-4, with TRBD1 matching over 7 bases. This CDR3 has 16 amino acids. Unmatched junction bases numbered 12, after V lost 3 bases and J lost 8 bases. CDR1 is KGHSH and CDR2 is LQKENI in the germline V gene. In DNA form, the CDR3 reads TGTGCCAGCTCACCGATTCCCGGGACAGCGATAGAAAAACTGTTTTTT. Amino acids: CASSPIPGTAIEKLFF.

This chain connects TRBV9 to TRBJ1-1, with a weak D call TRBD1 (5 bases). The ends were cut back, 3 bases at V and 6 bases at J, with 15 bases in the middle. The CDR3 totals 14 residues. Germline V gene data show CDR1 as SGDLS and CDR2 as YYNGEE. As DNA, the CDR3 is TGTGCCAGCAGCGCCCGGTTAGGACAAGCTGAAGCTTTCTTT. Its protein product is CASSARLGQAEAFF.

The chain has TRBV20-1 and TRBJ1-2; 7 nucleotides line up with TRBD1. CDR1 is DFQATT, CDR2 SNEGSKA, per germline (reference sequence). V was pared by 1 base and J by 0 bases, with 2 bases of the junction left unmatched. CDR3 length: 14 amino acids. The CDR3 is CSARAQGANYGYTF. CDR3 coding DNA: TGCAGTGCTAGAGCCCAGGGGGCTAACTATGGCTACACCTTC.

V usage is TRBV7-8 and J usage is TRBJ2-2, with D possibly TRBD2 on 5 matching bases. The CDR3 has 13 amino acids. CDR1 and CDR2 from the germline V gene are SGHVS and FQNEAQ. The V and J ends lost 5 bases and 7 bases respectively, with 11 bases between them. Here the CDR3 DNA reads TGTGCCAGCAGCCTAGTGAGGGTCGGGGAGCTGTTTTTT. It is translated as CASSLVRVGELFF. The full variable domain, completed using reference TRBV7-8 and TRBJ2-2, is GAGVSQSPRYKVAKRGQDVALRCDPISGHVSLFWYQQALGQGPEFLTYFQNEAQLDKSGLPSDRFFAERPEGSVSTLKIQRTQQEDSAVYLCASSLVRVGELFFGEGSRLTVL.

This clonotype was seen repeatedly, ten times or more. The chain uses TRBV7-3 and TRBJ2-1, with 10 bases matching TRBD2. The J segment lost 9 bases and the V segment lost 5 bases, leaving 10 bases of the junction unmatched. Looked up from germline, CDR1 is SGHTA and CDR2 is FQGTGA. The CDR3 is 15 amino acids. In DNA, the CDR3 is TGTGCCAGCAGCCCACCCGGGACTAGCGCCGGTGAGCAGTTCTTC. Amino acids: CASSPPGTSAGEQFF.

This clonotype has only a few counts. The V and J genes are TRBV11-2 and TRBJ2-1; the match to TRBD2 covers 7 bases. The CDR3 sequence is 17 residues long. Germline V lookup: CDR1 SGHAT, CDR2 FQNNGV. Trimming cost V 1 base and J 6 bases; bases outside gene matches: 12. CDR3 in amino acids: CASSLVRGGSSPNEQFF. The CDR3 bases are TGTGCCAGCAGCTTAGTGCGGGGCGGGAGTAGTCCCAATGAGCAGTTCTTC.

This clonotype has a count of ten or more. The gene calls are TRBV9 and TRBJ1-2; unclear D gene. The CDR3 is 16 residues long. The germline V and J ends were trimmed by 4 bases and 4 bases, with 20 bases remaining between them. Germline-derived CDR1 and CDR2 are SGDLS and YYNGEE. CDR3 nucleotide sequence: TGTGCCAGCAGCTCCGGACTCCCAGGAACCCTCTATGGCTACACCTTC. Its translation is CASSSGLPGTLYGYTF.

This clonotype was seen many times. The rearrangement links TRBV29-1 to TRBJ1-2; no clear D. The V gene's germline CDR1 is SQVTM and CDR2 ANQGSEA. The V end lost 2 bases, the J end lost 7 bases, and 14 bases lay between the germline ends. This CDR3 contains 13 residues. CDR3 sequence: CSVERTQGGGYTF. In DNA form, the CDR3 reads TGCAGCGTTGAAAGGACCCAAGGAGGTGGCTACACCTTC. The whole variable domain, filled in from reference TRBV29-1 and TRBJ1-2, reads SAVISQKPSRDICQRGTSLTIQCQVDSQVTMMFWYRQQPGQSLTLIATANQGSEATYESGFVIDKFPISRPNLTFSTLTVSNMSPEDSSIYLCSVERTQGGGYTFGSGTRLTVV.

The chain uses TRBV7-8 and TRBJ1-5, with a tentative D call TRBD1 (6 bases). This CDR3 spans 15 amino acids. CDR1 and CDR2 from the germline V gene are SGHVS and FQNEAQ. The ends were cut back, 6 bases at V and 6 bases at J, with 18 bases in the middle. The CDR3 DNA is TGTGCCAGCAGTCCCATCGGGGGCGCGGGTCAGCCCCAGCATTTT. This gives the protein CASSPIGGAGQPQHF.

Points on this clonotype: A single base separates this from a much larger clone, so it may be a read error. Given the absence of the conserved phenylalanine or tryptophan at the CDR3 end, a read error is likely. This chain links TRBV25-1 with TRBJ2-5; maybe TRBD1 (6 bases). There are 14 residues in the CDR3. CDR1 is MGHDK and CDR2 is SYGVNS in the germline V gene. Trimming left V 3 bases short and J 4 bases short, with 12 bases between. CDR3 DNA: TGTGCCAGCAGTGACAGGGGTTTATCAGAGACCCAGTACTCC. Its translation is CASSDRGLSETQYS.

V gene TRBV2 combines with J gene TRBJ2-5; D is undetermined. Trimming took off 9 bases at V and 2 bases at J, with 1 base between the two ends. Germline V gene sequence: CDR1 SNHLY, CDR2 FYNNEI. This CDR3 contains 9 residues. This chain's CDR3 is CARQETQYF. The CDR3 nucleotides read TGTGCCAGACAAGAGACCCAGTACTTC.

V and J are TRBV18 and TRBJ1-2, with 9 bases that match TRBD1. The CDR3 runs 16 residues. Germline assignment: CDR1 KGHSH and CDR2 LQKENI. V dropped 3 bases and J dropped 6; count of bases not matched to a gene: 11. The DNA for the CDR3 is TGTGCCAGCTCACCGATGGACAGGGGCTCGTCCCATGGCTACACCTTC. Protein product: CASSPMDRGSSHGYTF.

The chain is built from TRBV3-1 and TRBJ2-5; 9 bases match TRBD2. CDR1 and CDR2 (germline): LGHDT, YNNKEL (reference sequence). With 4 bases clipped from V and 7 bases from J, the junction kept 10 bases outside the gene matches. CDR3 length: 15 amino acids. The CDR3 loop reads CASSPDSGGMRTQYF. The CDR3 DNA is TGTGCCAGCAGCCCGGATAGCGGGGGAATGCGGACCCAGTACTTC.

The chain couples TRBV2 to TRBJ1-5; tentatively, D is TRBD1 (6 bases). The CDR3 contains 15 residues. V lost 8 bases, J lost 1 base, and 15 bases lay in between. Germline values: CDR1 SNHLY, CDR2 FYNNEI. CDR3 bases: TGTGCCAGCCGGGTCCAGGGGAGGAGCAATCAGCCCCAGCATTTT. It yields the protein CASRVQGRSNQPQHF. The whole variable domain, filled in from reference TRBV2 and TRBJ1-5, reads EPEVTQTPSHQVTQMGQEVILRCVPISNHLYFYWYRQILGQKVEFLVSFYNNEISEKSEIFDDQFSVERPDGSNFTLKIRSTKLEDSAMYFCASRVQGRSNQPQHFGDGTRLSIL.

This chain links TRBV6-5 with TRBJ2-7; D may be TRBD2 (5 bases). CDR1 is MNHEY, CDR2 SVGAGI, per germline. The CDR3 covers 15 residues. Trimming stripped 0 bases from V and 6 bases from J, with 15 bases between. The DNA of the CDR3 is TGTGCCAGCAGTTACTCGACCGCGAGGGCGGCCGAGCAGTACTTC. Translation: CASSYSTARAAEQYF.

This clonotype was seen a handful of times. The rearrangement uses TRBV5-1 and TRBJ2-1, with D uncertain. With 3 bases removed from V and 4 bases from J, the gap between germline ends came to 11 bases. CDR1 and CDR2 (germline): SGHRS, YFSETQ. This CDR3 has 14 amino acids. The CDR3 DNA follows: TGCGCCAGCAGCTCGGCCCCTCCTTACAATGAGCAGTTCTTC. It is translated as CASSSAPPYNEQFF. Using reference TRBV5-1 and TRBJ2-1 for the parts outside the CDR3, the full variable domain is KAGVTQTPRYLIKTRGQQVTLSCSPISGHRSVSWYQQTPGQGLQFLFEYFSETQRNKGNFPGRFSGRQFSNSRSEMNVSTLELGDSALYLCASSSAPPYNEQFFGPGTRLTVL.

The V call is TRBV29-1, the J call TRBJ1-1; a possible D gene is TRBD1 (5 bases). Trimming cost V 4 bases and J 6 bases, with 12 bases left between them. The CDR3 consists of 12 residues. Germline V gene data show CDR1 as SQVTM and CDR2 as ANQGSEA. The CDR3 DNA reads TGCAGCGTTGTGGCCAGGGACGCTGAAGCTTTCTTT. Translation: CSVVARDAEAFF.

For the CDR3, the DNA is TGCGCCAGCAGCTTGGCCGGGACTGATGCCATATATTTT. Translation: CASSLAGTDAIYF. The chain has TRBV5-1 and TRBJ1-3; possible D gene TRBD1, 5 bases. V was cut by 0 bases and J by 11 bases, with 12 bases left in between. Germline V CDR1 and CDR2: SGHRS, YFSETQ. The CDR3 runs 13 residues.

This clonotype was recorded a few times. The rearrangement joins TRBV5-4 to TRBJ2-5, with 7 bases identical to TRBD2. V lost 2 bases, J lost 5 bases, and 6 bases stayed unmatched. The CDR3 extends over 14 amino acids. Germline loops: CDR1 SGHNT, CDR2 YYREEE (reference sequence). The CDR3 DNA reads as TGTGCCAGCAGCTTCCCCGGGGGGAGGGAGACCCAGTACTTC. It specifies CASSFPGGRETQYF.

The chain is built from TRBV7-3 and TRBJ2-3, with 14 bases fitting TRBD2. With 5 bases clipped from V and 8 bases from J, the junction kept 9 bases outside the gene matches. Germline V CDR1 and CDR2: SGHTA, FQGTGA. This CDR3 comprises 16 residues. The DNA for the CDR3 is TGTGCCAGCAGCCCCCCGGGACTAGCGGGAGACGGTACGCAGTATTTT. Protein product: CASSPPGLAGDGTQYF.

This clonotype was detected many times. The V gene is TRBV19, the J gene TRBJ1-2; no firm D call. CDR1 and CDR2 (germline): LNHDA, SQIVND (reference sequence). The CDR3 totals 15 residues. The V end was cut by 5 bases, the J end by 2 bases, with 15 bases between. CDR3 DNA: TGTGCCAGTAGTTCCTCCACACAGACCAACTATGGCTACACCTTC. This sequence encodes CASSSSTQTNYGYTF.

This clonotype has a count of ten or more. This chain connects TRBV4-2 to TRBJ1-2; 9 nucleotides match TRBD1. V shed 0 bases, J shed 8 bases, and the junction held 10 bases outside the gene matches. This CDR3 comprises 16 residues. The germline V gene encodes CDR1 LGHNA and CDR2 YNFKEQ. CDR3 protein: CASSQDNTGGARGYTF. The CDR3 DNA is TGTGCCAGCAGCCAAGATAACACAGGGGGCGCGAGGGGCTACACCTTC.

The chain employs TRBV5-1 and TRBJ2-3; no clear D. Between the trimmed V and J ends, which lost 2 bases and 2 bases, there was a span of 12 bases. CDR3 size: 15 residues. CDR1 SGHRS and CDR2 YFSETQ come from the germline V gene. The DNA of the CDR3 is TGCGCCAGCAGCTTCGGCCCACCCTACACAGATACGCAGTATTTT. This encodes CASSFGPPYTDTQYF.

This clonotype was observed at least ten times. This chain uses TRBV7-9 with TRBJ2-4; weak D call: TRBD2 (6 bases). This CDR3 is built from 16 residues. Between the trimmed V and J ends, which lost 0 bases and 7 bases, there was a span of 16 bases. Germline CDR1 is SEHNR and CDR2 is FQNEAQ (reference sequence). CDR3 region: CASSLAHGGWLNIQYF. The CDR3 DNA sequence: TGTGCCAGCAGCTTAGCGCATGGAGGGTGGCTTAACATTCAGTACTTC.

This sequence joins TRBV3-1 and TRBJ2-5; D uncertain. Between the trimmed V and J ends, which lost 5 bases and 5 bases, there was a span of 12 bases. Germline V gene sequence: CDR1 LGHDT, CDR2 YNNKEL (reference sequence). The CDR3 sequence is 13 residues long. The CDR3, as DNA: TGTGCCAGCAGCGCGGCCCCTCGGGAGACCCAGTACTTC. As protein: CASSAAPRETQYF.

The chain couples TRBV5-1 to TRBJ2-7; D is perhaps TRBD1 or TRBD2 (5 bases each). V lost 0 bases to trimming and J lost 4 bases, with 17 bases between them. The CDR3 is 16 residues long. Germline CDR1 and CDR2: SGHRS and YFSETQ. The CDR3 DNA sequence: TGCGCCAGCAGCTTGGAACCCCCGGGACCTAGATACGAGCAGTACTTC. It yields the protein CASSLEPPGPRYEQYF.

This clonotype was detected a few times. The V gene is TRBV15, the J gene TRBJ2-1; 8 bases fit TRBD2. The germline V gene has CDR1 LNHNV and CDR2 YYDKDF (reference sequence). Trimming removed 9 bases from V and 1 base from J; junction bases left unmatched: 2. The CDR3 loop spans 13 amino acids. The CDR3 sequence: CATSGISYNEQFF. The CDR3 bases are TGTGCCACTAGCGGGATTTCCTACAATGAGCAGTTCTTC.

V is TRBV19 and J is TRBJ1-5; D unclear. The CDR3 covers 13 residues. Germline CDR1 and CDR2: LNHDA and SQIVND (reference sequence). V was trimmed by 7 bases and J by 7 bases, leaving 14 bases between them. CDR3 region: CASTPSHGQPQHF. DNA for the CDR3: TGTGCCAGTACCCCGAGCCACGGGCAGCCCCAGCATTTT. Drawing the rest from reference TRBV19 and TRBJ1-5, the complete variable domain is DGGITQSPKYLFRKEGQNVTLSCEQNLNHDAMYWYRQDPGQGLRLIYYSQIVNDFQKGDIAEGYSVSREKKESFPLTVTSAQKNPTAFYLCASTPSHGQPQHFGDGTRLSIL.